The 8 T cell receptor beta chains below all came from one sample that was sequenced in a study of blood T cell repertoires in COVID-19. Some clones are missing from TCRdb's copy, which holds only in-frame ones; the method was immunoSEQ multiplex PCR. Of 140,000 to 150,000 clones listed, approximately 90% are singletons. Sequences were obtained from peripheral blood. These receptors were taken from a man aged 60-69 years with active or convalescent COVID-19.

The genes are TRBV27 and TRBJ1-5; 8 bases line up with TRBD1. The CDR3 is made up of 13 amino acids. Germline trimming cut 4 bases from V and 5 bases from J; bases unmatched to any gene: 1. Germline assignment: CDR1 MNHEY and CDR2 SMNVEV (reference sequence). CDR3 amino acids: CASSSDRDQPQHF. The CDR3 region has the DNA TGTGCCAGCAGTTCGGACAGGGATCAGCCCCAGCATTTT.

The chain joins TRBV29-1 to TRBJ1-2; tentative D call: TRBD1 (5 bases). V gave up 4 bases and J gave up 4 bases, with 10 bases separating them. The CDR3 extends over 12 amino acids. Germline V CDR1 and CDR2: SQVTM, ANQGSEA. As DNA, the CDR3 is TGCAGCGTTGGTGACAGCACCTATGGCTACACCTTC. Protein sequence: CSVGDSTYGYTF.

This chain links TRBV4-3 with TRBJ1-4; weak D call: TRBD1 (5 bases). The CDR3 sequence is 17 residues long. The germline CDR1 and CDR2 sequences are LGHNA and YSLEER. V lost 0 bases and J lost 0, with 11 bases in between. This CDR3 is CASSQDTGGPTNEKLFF. The CDR3 DNA follows: TGCGCCAGCAGCCAAGATACCGGGGGTCCAACTAATGAAAAACTGTTTTTT.

The rearrangement joins TRBV5-1 to TRBJ2-7; tentatively, D is TRBD1 (6 bases). The CDR3 sequence is 13 residues long. CDR1 SGHRS and CDR2 YFSETQ come from the germline V gene. The V and J ends lost 2 bases and 4 bases respectively, with 10 bases between them. Here the CDR3 DNA reads TGCGCCAGCAGCTTACAGGGAGAGTACGAGCAGTACTTC. It is translated as CASSLQGEYEQYF.

Turning to this clone: Other DNA sequences in this specimen translate into the identical CDR3. The chain links TRBV30 to TRBJ1-1; D gene uncertain. This CDR3 has 13 residues. Trimming stripped 0 bases from V and 0 bases from J, with 5 bases between. The V gene's germline CDR1 is GTSNPN and CDR2 SVGIG (reference sequence). DNA for the CDR3: TGTGCCTGGAGTGTCTCGGTGAACACTGAAGCTTTCTTT. Protein product: CAWSVSVNTEAFF.

The chain couples TRBV6-2 or TRBV6-3 to TRBJ2-5; 15 bases map to TRBD2. This CDR3 comprises 18 residues. CDR1 and CDR2 from the germline V gene are MNHEY and SVGEGT. The V and J ends lost 0 bases and 1 base, in that order; junction bases with no gene match: 3. The CDR3 reads CASSYSGLAGGLQETQYF. CDR3 DNA: TGTGCCAGCAGTTACTCGGGACTAGCGGGGGGCCTCCAAGAGACCCAGTACTTC.

This chain joins TRBV6-2 or TRBV6-3 and TRBJ1-6, with unresolved D. There are 14 residues in the CDR3. V was shortened by 1 base and J by 9 bases, with 10 bases between the two germline ends. The germline V gene has CDR1 MNHEY and CDR2 SVGEGT. CDR3 coding DNA: TGTGCCAGCAGTTACTTGGCGGCGGGTTCACCCCTCCACTTT. Translation: CASSYLAAGSPLHF.

The chain links TRBV30 to TRBJ1-2, with TRBD1 matching over 7 bases. CDR3 size: 14 residues. The V gene end was trimmed by 1 base and the J gene end by 8 bases; junction bases not matched to a gene: 10. Per germline, CDR1 GTSNPN and CDR2 SVGIG (reference sequence). The CDR3 DNA reads TGTGCCTGGAGTGCGAACCAGGGGGAGGAGGGCTACACCTTC. Amino acids: CAWSANQGEEGYTF.